This entry lists 9 T cell receptor beta chains sequenced from one sample in a study of shared clonotypes between healthy human individuals. The method was immunoSEQ multiplex PCR; TCRdb's version includes in-frame clones alone and lacks a portion of them. The sample shows a few hundred thousand clones, 50% to 80% of them seen only once. Source material: memory CD4+ T cells sorted from blood. Subset noted: CD45RA-negative fraction. The receptors shown here come from a man between 25 and 39 years old in good health.

The V gene is TRBV30, the J gene TRBJ1-1; D is unclear. The CDR3 is 13 residues long. Germline V lookup: CDR1 GTSNPN, CDR2 SVGIG (reference sequence). V was pared by 4 bases and J by 1 base, with 10 bases between. The chain's CDR3 is CAWTGLSNTEAFF. CDR3 DNA sequence: TGTGCCTGGACAGGTTTATCGAACACTGAAGCTTTCTTT. Full variable domain (rest looked up from reference TRBV30 and TRBJ1-1): SQTIHQWPATLVQPVGSPLSLECTVEGTSNPNLYWYRQAAGRGLQLLFYSVGIGQISSEVPQNLSASRPQDRQFILSSKKLLLSDSGFYLCAWTGLSNTEAFFGQGTRLTVV.

This clone showed up just a few times. V is TRBV5-6 and J is TRBJ2-5; D gene uncertain. This CDR3 contains 12 residues. Trimming removed 4 bases at V and 1 base at J, with 5 bases between. Germline CDR1 SGHDT, CDR2 YYEEEE. Written as DNA, the CDR3 is TGTGCCAGCAGCCCCAGCCAAGAGACCCAGTACTTC. Translation gives CASSPSQETQYF.

This clone was picked up a small number of times. Additional DNA sequences in this sample encode the identical CDR3. The CDR3 here is CASSESSYEQYF. CDR3 bases: TGCGCCAGCAGTGAGTCTAGTTACGAGCAGTACTTC. V and J are TRBV10-2 and TRBJ2-7, with D unclear. V was pared by 0 bases and J by 4 bases, with 4 bases between. The CDR3 extends over 12 amino acids. Germline V gene data show CDR1 as WSHSY and CDR2 as SAAADI.

This chain connects TRBV7-2 to TRBJ2-2; 8 bases agree with TRBD2. Germline V gives CDR1 SGHTA, CDR2 FQGNSA. V was pared by 5 bases and J by 0 bases, with 8 bases of the junction left unmatched. The length of the CDR3 is 17 residues. The CDR3 spells CASSHKGREANTGELFF. CDR3 nucleotides: TGTGCCAGCAGCCACAAGGGGCGGGAGGCGAACACCGGGGAGCTGTTTTTT.

With respect to this clone: A far larger clone is just one base off, so this is likely a read error. The chain links TRBV6-5 to TRBJ2-7; D call uncertain. The CDR3 loop spans 11 amino acids. Germline CDR1 MNHEY, CDR2 SVGAGI. This CDR3 reads CVSSGMYEQYF. In nucleotides, the CDR3 is TGTGTCAGCAGTGGCATGTACGAGCAGTACTTC.

The chain uses TRBV2 and TRBJ1-4; no clear D. The CDR3 loop spans 11 amino acids. The germline CDR1 and CDR2 sequences are SNHLY and FYNNEI. With 10 bases removed from V and 5 bases from J, the gap between germline ends came to 8 bases. This chain's CDR3 is CAMRGNEKLFF. The CDR3 nucleotides are TGTGCCATGCGAGGGAATGAAAAACTGTTTTTT.

With regard to this clone: The same CDR3 is also encoded by other DNA sequences in this sample. The chain employs TRBV2 and TRBJ2-6; 7 nucleotides agree with TRBD1. The germline V gene has CDR1 SNHLY and CDR2 FYNNEI. V lost 6 bases and J lost 2; bases outside the gene matches: 1. The CDR3 has 14 amino acids. Here the CDR3 reads CASSDRAGANVLTF. The CDR3 DNA is TGTGCCAGCAGCGACAGGGCTGGGGCCAACGTCCTGACTTTC.

This clone has only one observation. The genes are TRBV5-5 and TRBJ1-4; a possible D gene is TRBD1 (5 bases). This CDR3 has 13 amino acids. The V gene lost 3 bases and the J gene lost 8 bases, with 11 bases spanning the gap. Germline CDR1 is SGHKS and CDR2 is YYEKEE (reference sequence). CDR3: CASSSGLREKLFF. CDR3 coding DNA: TGTGCCAGCAGCTCAGGGTTGCGAGAAAAACTGTTTTTT.

This chain connects TRBV2 to TRBJ2-2, with 8 bases aligning to TRBD1. CDR3 length: 16 amino acids. V shed 5 bases and J 1 base; nucleotides not matched to a gene: 6. CDR1 and CDR2 from the germline V gene are SNHLY and FYNNEI. The CDR3 here is CASSSQGALNTGELFF. In nucleotides, the CDR3 is TGTGCCAGCAGTAGTCAGGGGGCGCTGAACACCGGGGAGCTGTTTTTT.